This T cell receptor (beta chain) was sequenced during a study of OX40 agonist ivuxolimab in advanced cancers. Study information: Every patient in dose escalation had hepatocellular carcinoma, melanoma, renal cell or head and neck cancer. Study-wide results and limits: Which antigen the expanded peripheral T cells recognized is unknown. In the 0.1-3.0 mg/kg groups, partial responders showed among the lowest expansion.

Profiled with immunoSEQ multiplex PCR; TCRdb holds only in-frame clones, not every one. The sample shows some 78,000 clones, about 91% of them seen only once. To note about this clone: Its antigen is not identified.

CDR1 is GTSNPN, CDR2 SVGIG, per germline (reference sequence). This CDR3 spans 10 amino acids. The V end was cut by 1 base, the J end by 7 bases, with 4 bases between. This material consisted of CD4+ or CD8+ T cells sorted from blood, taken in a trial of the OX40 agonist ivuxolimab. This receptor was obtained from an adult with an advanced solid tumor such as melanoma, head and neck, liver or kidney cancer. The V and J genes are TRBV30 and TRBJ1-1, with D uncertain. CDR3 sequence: CAWSGFEAFF. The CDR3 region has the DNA TGTGCCTGGAGTGGATTTGAAGCTTTCTTT.